Below are 32 T cell receptor beta chains sequenced from a single sample in a study of Graves' ophthalmopathy and Graves' hyperthyroidism. TCR beta CDR3 regions were amplified from RNA transcripts. Second-round multiplex PCR came after a first-round RT-PCR that employed HTBI primers. TCRdb recomputed calls from the multiplex PCR reads with MiXCR, one row per CDR3 protein. The top ten hold approximately 6.9% of the sample, which has 600,000 to 650,000 distinct CDR3 sequences, about 20% seen once. Sequencing was carried out using peripheral blood. Every receptor here comes from a woman younger than 30 with stable Graves' hyperthyroidism. Some clones in this sample may be carry-over from other donors' samples.

This clonotype was detected only a few times. This chain uses TRBV9 with TRBJ2-5; 12 bases align to TRBD2. This CDR3 is built from 15 residues. V shed 4 bases, J shed 2 bases, and the junction held 3 bases outside the gene matches. Germline-derived CDR1 and CDR2 are SGDLS and YYNGEE. CDR3 in amino acids: CASSYGTSGQETQYF. The CDR3 nucleotides are TGTGCCAGCAGCTACGGGACTAGCGGGCAAGAGACCCAGTACTTC.

This clonotype was counted ten times or more. This chain connects TRBV4-1 to TRBJ1-1, with D tentatively TRBD1 (5 bases). Germline CDR1 is MGHRA and CDR2 is YSYEKL. V was pared by 0 bases and J by 0 bases, with 8 bases between. The CDR3 loop spans 15 amino acids. This chain's CDR3 is CASSQDRQLNTEAFF. DNA for the CDR3: TGCGCCAGCAGCCAAGATAGACAGCTGAACACTGAAGCTTTCTTT.

This clonotype showed up many times. The gene calls are TRBV28 and TRBJ2-7; 9 bases map to TRBD1. The V gene's germline CDR1 is MDHEN and CDR2 SYDVKM. With V trimmed by 6 bases and J by 2 bases, 5 bases remained unmatched. This CDR3 is 14 amino acids long. The CDR3 loop is CASSPGTGPYEQYF. The CDR3 DNA sequence: TGTGCCAGCAGCCCCGGGACAGGGCCCTACGAGCAGTACTTC.

Ten or more counts support this clonotype. This rearrangement joins TRBV5-1 to TRBJ2-2, with 7 bases that match TRBD2. The V gene end was trimmed by 5 bases and the J gene end by 0 bases; junction bases not matched to a gene: 7. Germline V gene data show CDR1 as SGHRS and CDR2 as YFSETQ. This CDR3 contains 16 residues. The chain's CDR3 is CASRHGTIANTGELFF. The CDR3 coding sequence is TGCGCCAGCAGGCATGGGACTATCGCGAACACCGGGGAGCTGTTTTTT. The complete variable domain, with remaining parts taken from reference TRBV5-1 and TRBJ2-2, reads KAGVTQTPRYLIKTRGQQVTLSCSPISGHRSVSWYQQTPGQGLQFLFEYFSETQRNKGNFPGRFSGRQFSNSRSEMNVSTLELGDSALYLCASRHGTIANTGELFFGEGSRLTVL.

The genes are TRBV4-1 and TRBJ2-5; 9 nucleotides match TRBD2. The CDR3 sequence is 15 residues long. CDR1 and CDR2 from the germline V gene are MGHRA and YSYEKL. The trim removed 3 bases at V and 4 bases at J, leaving 6 bases unmatched. The CDR3 loop reads CASSHVAGEGETQYF. The CDR3 DNA reads TGCGCCAGCAGCCACGTAGCGGGAGAGGGAGAGACCCAGTACTTC.

This clonotype has a count of ten or more. This chain uses TRBV7-3 with TRBJ2-6; D possibly uses TRBD1 or TRBD2 (5 bases each). The CDR3 runs 17 residues. Germline V gene lookup returns CDR1 SGHTA and CDR2 FQGTGA. The germline V and J ends were trimmed by 0 bases and 1 base, with 10 bases remaining between them. CDR3 nucleotide sequence: TGTGCCAGCAGCTTAACGGGGGATAGTTCTGGGGCCAACGTCCTGACTTTC. Its translation is CASSLTGDSSGANVLTF.

This clonotype was detected many times. This chain uses TRBV6-1 with TRBJ1-1, with D unresolved. Trimming removed 5 bases from V and 0 bases from J, with 7 bases in between. CDR1 and CDR2 (germline): MNHNS, SASEGT. The CDR3 is 13 amino acids. In nucleotides, the CDR3 is TGTGCCAGCAGTCCCCAGGTGAACACTGAAGCTTTCTTT. Protein product: CASSPQVNTEAFF.

This clonotype was recorded at least ten times. The rearrangement joins TRBV9 to TRBJ1-2; D is unresolved. With 3 bases removed from V and 4 bases from J, the gap between germline ends came to 7 bases. The CDR3 totals 12 residues. Looked up from germline, CDR1 is SGDLS and CDR2 is YYNGEE. The CDR3, as DNA: TGTGCCAGCAGCGCTCAGAGCTATGGCTACACCTTC. This encodes CASSAQSYGYTF.

This clonotype was seen repeatedly, ten times or more. The V call is TRBV24-1, the J call TRBJ1-1, with TRBD1 as a possible D gene (5 bases). The CDR3 consists of 13 residues. In germline, CDR1 is KGHDR, CDR2 SFDVKD. The V and J ends lost 3 bases and 4 bases respectively, with 8 bases between them. The CDR3 DNA follows: TGTGCCACCAGTGATGAGACAGTCACTGAAGCTTTCTTT. The encoded protein is CATSDETVTEAFF.

Ten or more counts support this clonotype. The CDR3 nucleotides are TGTGCCAGCACCGAGGACAGGGACGCTGAAGCTTTCTTT. Translation gives CASTEDRDAEAFF. This chain uses TRBV6-6 with TRBJ1-1; 8 positions agree with TRBD1. Trimming cost V 7 bases and J 6 bases; bases outside gene matches: 7. Germline CDR1 MNHNY, CDR2 SVGAGI (reference sequence). The CDR3 sequence is 13 residues long.

The chain couples TRBV6-5 to TRBJ2-5; 10 nucleotides align to TRBD2. V shed 2 bases and J 4 bases; nucleotides not matched to a gene: 7. The CDR3 contains 16 residues. The germline V gene has CDR1 MNHEY and CDR2 SVGAGI. The CDR3 loop is CASSYQASGGRETQYF. In DNA, the CDR3 is TGTGCCAGCAGTTACCAGGCTAGCGGGGGCCGAGAGACCCAGTACTTC.

The chain couples TRBV20-1 to TRBJ2-5; 8 nucleotides align to TRBD1. V shed 7 bases and J 2 bases; nucleotides not matched to a gene: 9. CDR1 and CDR2 from the germline V gene are DFQATT and SNEGSKA (reference sequence). This CDR3 has 14 amino acids. The DNA for the CDR3 is TGCAGTGTTGCGACAGGGGCTGGGCAAGAGACCCAGTACTTC. Its translation is CSVATGAGQETQYF.

This clonotype was detected only a few times. This chain connects TRBV20-1 to TRBJ2-5; D is ambiguous. The CDR3 extends over 14 amino acids. Germline assignment: CDR1 DFQATT and CDR2 SNEGSKA (reference sequence). Trimming shortened V by 3 bases and J by 1 base, and 12 bases separated the two germline ends. In DNA form, the CDR3 reads TGCAGTGCTAGGGTCGCCATGACCCAAGAGACCCAGTACTTC. Amino acid sequence: CSARVAMTQETQYF.

In its sample, this clonotype was seen many times. J is TRBJ1-2 and V is TRBV28; D not resolved. The germline CDR1 and CDR2 sequences are MDHEN and SYDVKM. The CDR3 is 13 amino acids. The V gene lost 5 bases and the J gene lost 4 bases, with 11 bases spanning the gap. The CDR3 is CASSRGFGYGYTF. As DNA, the CDR3 is TGTGCCAGCAGTCGCGGTTTCGGCTATGGCTACACCTTC.

V and J are TRBV6-5 and TRBJ2-5, with a possible D match to TRBD1 (5 bases). Germline V CDR1 and CDR2: MNHEY, SVGAGI. The CDR3 totals 14 residues. V was pared by 2 bases and J by 5 bases, with 12 bases between. The CDR3 protein is CASSYGRRVETQYF. The CDR3 DNA reads as TGTGCCAGCAGTTACGGGCGCAGGGTGGAGACCCAGTACTTC.

This clonotype has at least ten counts. The chain recombines TRBV20-1 with TRBJ1-1; D remains unclear. V lost 0 bases, J lost 5 bases, and 13 bases lay in between. CDR3 size: 14 residues. In germline, CDR1 is DFQATT, CDR2 SNEGSKA (reference sequence). The CDR3: CSARDSRGGTEAFF. In DNA form, the CDR3 reads TGCAGTGCTAGAGATTCACGGGGAGGGACTGAAGCTTTCTTT.

This clonotype was counted at least ten times. This CDR3 reads CASSLGQLLAKNIQYF. The CDR3 DNA is TGTGCCAGCAGCTTAGGGCAGCTCCTAGCCAAAAACATTCAGTACTTC. This sequence joins TRBV11-2 and TRBJ2-4, with D unclear. Trimming cost V 1 base and J 0 bases, with 10 bases left between them. CDR1 is SGHAT, CDR2 FQNNGV, per germline. The CDR3 is 16 residues long.

This clonotype was recorded at least ten times. V is TRBV4-2 and J is TRBJ1-6; D is ambiguous. Trimming took off 0 bases at V and 10 bases at J, with 7 bases between the two ends. CDR1 is LGHNA, CDR2 YNFKEQ, per germline. The CDR3 is 13 residues long. The CDR3 protein is CASSQDTGSPLHF. In DNA, the CDR3 is TGTGCCAGCAGCCAAGATACCGGGTCACCCCTCCACTTT.

This clonotype was counted only a few times. The chain uses TRBV6-4 and TRBJ2-7; perhaps TRBD2 as D (6 bases). The CDR3 consists of 16 residues. In germline, CDR1 is MRHNA, CDR2 SNTAGT. V dropped 0 bases and J dropped 1 base, with 13 bases sitting between them. The CDR3 nucleotides are TGTGCCAGCAGTGACTCTCTCCGGGGGAAATCCTACGAGCAGTACTTC. It yields the protein CASSDSLRGKSYEQYF.

This clonotype came up many times. V gene TRBV7-3 combines with J gene TRBJ2-5, with 12 bases lining up with TRBD2. The CDR3 covers 18 residues. V shed 8 bases, J shed 0 bases, and the junction held 13 bases outside the gene matches. Germline V gene lookup returns CDR1 SGHTA and CDR2 FQGTGA. This chain's CDR3 is CASLPRLAGGLNQETQYF. DNA for the CDR3: TGTGCCAGCCTCCCACGGCTAGCGGGGGGGCTGAACCAAGAGACCCAGTACTTC.

Many counts were recorded for this clonotype. The rearrangement uses TRBV7-2 and TRBJ2-5; TRBD2 agrees at 10 bases. The V gene's germline CDR1 is SGHTA and CDR2 FQGNSA. The CDR3 runs 18 residues. V gave up 2 bases and J gave up 1 base; unmatched junction bases: 10. The CDR3 nucleotides are TGTGCCAGCAGCTTAAGCGGGGGGGGTCGGATAGGCCAAGAGACCCAGTACTTC. This encodes CASSLSGGGRIGQETQYF.

This clonotype was detected only a few times. CDR3 loop: CARMGAGTSGNTIYF. The CDR3 region has the DNA TGTGCCAGGATGGGAGCCGGGACCTCTGGAAACACCATATATTTT. The chain links TRBV19 to TRBJ1-3; a weak D match, TRBD1 (5 bases). The CDR3 runs to 15 residues. In germline, CDR1 is LNHDA, CDR2 SQIVND (reference sequence). V gave up 9 bases and J gave up 0 bases, with 15 bases separating them. Full variable domain (rest looked up from reference TRBV19 and TRBJ1-3): DGGITQSPKYLFRKEGQNVTLSCEQNLNHDAMYWYRQDPGQGLRLIYYSQIVNDFQKGDIAEGYSVSREKKESFPLTVTSAQKNPTAFYLCARMGAGTSGNTIYFGEGSWLTVV.

This clonotype has more than one count but fewer than ten. V gene TRBV6-1 combines with J gene TRBJ1-1, with a weak D call TRBD1 (5 bases). Germline lookup yields CDR1 MNHNS and CDR2 SASEGT. The CDR3 has 13 amino acids. With 8 bases removed from V and 0 bases from J, the gap between germline ends came to 10 bases. The CDR3 protein is CASRPGMNTEAFF. For the CDR3, the DNA is TGTGCCAGCCGTCCAGGGATGAACACTGAAGCTTTCTTT.

This clonotype was detected many times. The gene calls are TRBV6-1 and TRBJ1-1, with 9 nucleotides matching TRBD1. Germline-derived CDR1 and CDR2 are MNHNS and SASEGT. J was trimmed by 3 bases and V by 7 bases; bases with no gene match: 6. The CDR3 has 14 residues. CDR3 sequence reads: CASTMTGGYTEAFF. Written as DNA, the CDR3 is TGTGCCAGCACCATGACAGGGGGGTACACTGAAGCTTTCTTT.

This clonotype has ten or more counts. The rearrangement uses TRBV7-3 and TRBJ2-5; D is possibly TRBD2 (5 bases). This CDR3 is 16 amino acids long. V lost 1 base and J 5 bases, leaving 17 bases between the germline ends. CDR1 is SGHTA, CDR2 FQGTGA, per germline. The chain's CDR3 is CASSLNPAEPLETQYF. CDR3 nucleotide sequence: TGTGCCAGCAGCTTAAATCCAGCGGAGCCTTTGGAGACCCAGTACTTC.

This clonotype was seen ten or more times. The gene calls are TRBV4-1 and TRBJ2-7, with D tentatively TRBD2 (6 bases). V lost 4 bases and J lost 5, with 15 bases in between. The germline gives CDR1 MGHRA, CDR2 YSYEKL. The CDR3 runs 14 residues. Written as DNA, the CDR3 is TGCGCCAGCAGCCCTGCGGGAAGTGCCAACGAGCAGTACTTC. It specifies CASSPAGSANEQYF.

This clonotype was seen many times. The V call is TRBV6-5, the J call TRBJ1-2, with a weak D call TRBD1 (6 bases). The CDR3 extends over 16 amino acids. V gave up 4 bases and J gave up 4 bases, with 19 bases separating them. Germline lookup yields CDR1 MNHEY and CDR2 SVGAGI. This CDR3 is CASSSQDRFLVYGYTF. As DNA, the CDR3 is TGTGCCAGCAGTTCCCAAGACAGGTTTTTGGTCTATGGCTACACCTTC.

The V gene is TRBV27, the J gene TRBJ1-5, with D possibly matching TRBD1 (5 bases). The V and J ends lost 3 bases and 2 bases respectively, with 11 bases between them. Looked up from germline, CDR1 is MNHEY and CDR2 is SMNVEV (reference sequence). The CDR3 runs 15 residues. CDR3 protein: CASSLGMTGNQPQHF. The CDR3 DNA follows: TGTGCCAGCAGTTTGGGGATGACAGGCAATCAGCCCCAGCATTTT.

This rearrangement joins TRBV4-3 to TRBJ2-5, with D possibly TRBD2 on 7 matching bases. Germline V CDR1 and CDR2: LGHNA, YSLEER. V was trimmed by 3 bases and J by 5 bases, leaving 16 bases between them. CDR3 length: 15 residues. This CDR3 is CASSQGVGGPETQYF. The CDR3 region has the DNA TGCGCCAGCAGCCAGGGGGTGGGGGGGCCGGAGACCCAGTACTTC.

This clonotype was observed a few times. The genes are TRBV18 and TRBJ1-2, with 7 bases aligning to TRBD1. Germline CDR1 KGHSH, CDR2 LQKENI. The ends lost 3 bases at V and 2 bases at J; junction bases unmatched: 6. This CDR3 is 15 amino acids long. The CDR3 bases are TGTGCCAGCTCACCCCGGGACAGTGAGAACTATGGCTACACCTTC. Protein: CASSPRDSENYGYTF.

This sequence joins TRBV12-3 or TRBV12-4 and TRBJ2-2; 10 bases are a match to TRBD2. There are 15 residues in the CDR3. With V trimmed by 5 bases and J by 4 bases, 4 bases remained unmatched. The DNA for the CDR3 is TGTGCCAGCAGTAAAGCGGGGGGGCGCACCGGGGAGCTGTTTTTT. Protein: CASSKAGGRTGELFF.

J is TRBJ1-6 and V is TRBV2, with D possibly TRBD1 on 6 matching bases. The V gene's germline CDR1 is SNHLY and CDR2 FYNNEI. V dropped 2 bases and J dropped 10 bases, with 12 bases sitting between them. The length of the CDR3 is 14 residues. CDR3 residues: CASSESQGFSPLHF. The CDR3 DNA reads TGTGCCAGCAGTGAATCGCAGGGGTTCTCACCCCTCCACTTT.